This TCR beta chain was found in a study of spatial heterogeneity in lung cancer. Findings of the study overall: In tumor T cells, estimated coverage reached around 7% for alpha chains and about 13% for beta chains. Counts that tracked tumor mutation counts were those of expanded intratumoral alpha and beta TCRs. Counts of ubiquitous and regional expanded TCRs tracked ubiquitous and regional nonsynonymous mutations, respectively.

Time point: sample taken at primary tumor resection. Whole RNA was taken from tumor, nontumor lung or frozen PBMC; it was then sequenced unsorted. Unique molecular identifiers, one per molecule, were present on every TCR cDNA molecule. MiXCR was run by TCRdb on the 5' RACE reads, yielding one entry per CDR3 protein. The sample consists of roughly 19,000 distinct CDR3 sequences, 7.5% of them appearing once. Remarks on this clonotype: Its specificity is not known.

CDR3 size: 17 residues. Trimming took off 0 bases at V and 1 base at J, with 12 bases between the two ends. Germline CDR1 and CDR2: SGHTA and FQGNSA. J is TRBJ2-2 and V is TRBV7-2, with D possibly called TRBD1 or TRBD2 (6 bases each). The TCR originated in a male donor with early-stage non-small cell lung cancer. The sequences come from lung tumor tissue, collected at surgery. CDR3 bases: TGTGCCAGCAGCTTAGCTTGGGGGGCTCTGAACACCGGGGAGCTGTTTTTT. Translating gives CASSLAWGALNTGELFF.